This passage covers 30 T cell receptor beta chains from one sample sequenced in a study of T-cell reconstitution after alpha-beta-depleted transplantation in children (dated by TCRdb to 2016 to 2018). Library creation used PCR. Sequencing instrument: Illumina HiSeq 2500. TCR libraries were prepared with molecular barcoding, using unique molecular identifiers to normalize TCRbeta repertoire quantification. TCRdb passed the public sequencing reads through fastp at Q25 and MiXCR, retaining productive beta sequences. A single entry per CDR3 protein holds the most common genes and DNA from its merged rows. Recorded for this sample are hundreds of thousands of distinct CDR3 sequences; 15% to 20% of them occurred a single time. Jointly, the top ten make up about 3.1% of the sample. Here the sequenced sample was PBMCs from the stem cell graft donor, taken from the stem cell graft. The receptors were sampled from a human donor who donated a stem cell graft to a child with acute lymphoblastic leukemia.

The CDR3 DNA follows: TGTGCCTTCAGTCCCTATAGCGGCCTTATCTCCTACAATGAGCAGTTCTTC. Translating it yields CAFSPYSGLISYNEQFF. This chain links TRBV2 with TRBJ2-1, with a possible D match to TRBD2 (6 bases). The V end lost 11 bases, the J end lost 0 bases, and 23 bases lay between the germline ends. This CDR3 is built from 17 residues. The V gene's germline CDR1 is SNHLY and CDR2 FYNNEI.

V usage is TRBV5-1 and J usage is TRBJ2-1; D uncertain. The CDR3 covers 15 residues. Germline V gives CDR1 SGHRS, CDR2 YFSETQ. V shed 4 bases and J shed 2 bases, with 13 bases lying between them. The CDR3: CASSPDAYTYNEQFF. CDR3 coding DNA: TGCGCCAGCAGCCCGGACGCATACACCTACAATGAGCAGTTCTTC.

V gene TRBV29-1 combines with J gene TRBJ2-2; D is ambiguous. The CDR3 has 13 amino acids. Germline V gene sequence: CDR1 SQVTM, CDR2 ANQGSEA. V was shortened by 1 base and J by 6 bases, with 9 bases between the two germline ends. The CDR3 DNA reads TGCAGCGTTGAAGTACTCACGCCCGGGGAGCTGTTTTTT. This gives the protein CSVEVLTPGELFF.

The chain employs TRBV20-1 and TRBJ2-1; TRBD1 agrees at 9 bases. The CDR3 is made up of 14 amino acids. Germline lookup yields CDR1 DFQATT and CDR2 SNEGSKA (reference sequence). After removal of 1 base from V and 6 bases from J, the junction contained 4 bases not matched to a gene. The CDR3 protein is CSARAPGQGNEQFF. In DNA, the CDR3 is TGCAGTGCTAGAGCCCCGGGACAGGGCAATGAGCAGTTCTTC.

This clonotype was observed a handful of times. V and J are TRBV3-1 and TRBJ2-2; D unresolved. V was pared by 1 base and J by 4 bases, with 7 bases between. The CDR3 is 14 residues long. CDR1 and CDR2 (germline): LGHDT, YNNKEL (reference sequence). In nucleotides, the CDR3 is TGTGCCAGCAGCCAAGGTTTAACCACCGGGGAGCTGTTTTTT. Protein sequence: CASSQGLTTGELFF.

This chain joins TRBV6-6 and TRBJ2-7; 7 bases are shared with TRBD1. Germline V gene data show CDR1 as MNHNY and CDR2 as SVGAGI (reference sequence). V trimming: 6 bases; J trimming: 12 bases; junction bases outside the gene matches: 8. The CDR3 spans 11 residues. The CDR3 protein is CASRTTGEVYF. For the CDR3, the DNA is TGTGCCAGCAGAACTACAGGGGAAGTGTACTTC.

This clonotype has ten or more counts. The V and J genes are TRBV5-1 and TRBJ1-5; D is unresolved. CDR3 length equals 13 residues. The V and J ends lost 0 bases and 4 bases respectively, with 5 bases between them. Germline values: CDR1 SGHRS, CDR2 YFSETQ. The CDR3 bases are TGCGCCAGCAGCTTGGATAGGAATCAGCCCCAGCATTTT. It encodes CASSLDRNQPQHF.

This clonotype occurred a few times. V and J are TRBV21-1 and TRBJ1-5. TRBV21-1 is labeled a pseudogene. The CDR3 contains 12 residues. CDR3 region: CAIAGHDQPQHF. In DNA form, the CDR3 reads TGTGCCATCGCAGGTCACGATCAGCCCCAGCATTTT.

V gene TRBV5-1 combines with J gene TRBJ2-1, with D perhaps TRBD2 (6 bases). The CDR3 is 14 amino acids. Trimming took 4 bases from V and 4 from J, leaving 12 bases between them. Germline CDR1 reads SGHRS; CDR2 reads YFSETQ. The CDR3 coding sequence is TGCGCCAGCAGCGCCGGACTAAAGTACAATGAGCAGTTCTTC. It yields the protein CASSAGLKYNEQFF.

CDR3 coding DNA: TGTGCCAGCAGTATTACCCAGTGGACGGCGGATGAGCAGTTCTTC. Translation gives CASSITQWTADEQFF. This chain uses TRBV27 with TRBJ2-1; D not resolved. Germline CDR1 reads MNHEY; CDR2 reads SMNVEV (reference sequence). Trimming took 5 bases from V and 8 from J, leaving 19 bases between them. The CDR3 has 15 residues.

The chain recombines TRBV10-3 with TRBJ2-7, with D possibly TRBD2 on 5 matching bases. The CDR3 spans 12 residues. The V gene lost 6 bases and the J gene lost 1 base, with 7 bases spanning the gap. Germline lookup yields CDR1 ENHRY and CDR2 SYGVKD. The CDR3 bases are TGTGCCATCAGCGGGAAGTCCTACGAGCAGTACTTC. Encoded protein: CAISGKSYEQYF.

This clonotype has more than one count but fewer than ten. The CDR3 region is CASSLRQGIGANVLTF. The CDR3 bases are TGTGCCAGCAGCTTAAGACAGGGGATAGGGGCCAACGTCCTGACTTTC. The chain is built from TRBV7-8 and TRBJ2-6; 8 bases are a match to TRBD1. The germline V gene encodes CDR1 SGHVS and CDR2 FQNEAQ. CDR3 length equals 16 residues. J was trimmed by 4 bases and V by 2 bases; bases with no gene match: 4.

The V and J genes are TRBV2 and TRBJ2-5; 7 nucleotides align to TRBD1. CDR1 SNHLY and CDR2 FYNNEI come from the germline V gene. The V and J ends lost 6 bases and 2 bases, in that order; junction bases with no gene match: 6. This CDR3 has 14 amino acids. The CDR3 is CASSRTGTQETQYF. The DNA of the CDR3 is TGTGCCAGCAGCCGGACAGGCACTCAAGAGACCCAGTACTTC.

The rearrangement joins TRBV9 to TRBJ2-5; D may correspond to TRBD1 or TRBD2 (5 bases each). CDR3 size: 15 residues. Germline CDR1 SGDLS, CDR2 YYNGEE. V shed 1 base and J shed 5 bases, with 15 bases lying between them. The CDR3 loop is CASSVSRGMGETQYF. CDR3 bases: TGTGCCAGCAGCGTATCACGGGGCATGGGGGAGACCCAGTACTTC.

This CDR3 reads CASSTSSPGFTDTQYF. The CDR3 DNA sequence: TGTGCCAGCAGCACTTCGTCCCCCGGTTTTACAGATACGCAGTATTTT. The chain carries TRBV6-1 and TRBJ2-3; no definite D call. Germline V gene data show CDR1 as MNHNS and CDR2 as SASEGT. Trimming took off 6 bases at V and 3 bases at J, with 19 bases between the two ends. This CDR3 comprises 16 residues.

This clonotype was seen ten or more times. V is TRBV7-1 and J is TRBJ2-6; tentatively, D is TRBD1 (6 bases). TRBV7-1 is marked as an open reading frame, function uncertain. The CDR3 totals 22 residues. Trimming left V 3 bases short and J 0 bases short, with 27 bases between. CDR3: CASSSRGNTGFKFFSGANVLTF. CDR3 nucleotide sequence: TGTGCCAGCAGCTCCCGGGGTAATACAGGGTTTAAGTTTTTCTCTGGGGCCAACGTCCTGACTTTC.

This clonotype was counted between two and nine times. This sequence joins TRBV7-9 and TRBJ1-1; D is unresolved. The CDR3 runs 14 residues. With 5 bases removed from V and 5 bases from J, the gap between germline ends came to 15 bases. Germline V gives CDR1 SEHNR, CDR2 FQNEAQ (reference sequence). CDR3 amino acids: CASSHLPWVTEAFF. CDR3 bases: TGTGCCAGCAGCCATCTACCCTGGGTGACTGAAGCTTTCTTT.

This clonotype was detected a few times. This chain connects TRBV12-3 or TRBV12-4 to TRBJ2-4; 10 nucleotides match TRBD1. The V and J ends lost 6 bases and 1 base, in that order; junction bases with no gene match: 3. The CDR3 has 15 residues. The CDR3 loop is CASSLDRGAKNIQYF. DNA of the CDR3: TGTGCCAGCAGCCTGGACAGGGGGGCCAAAAACATTCAGTACTTC.

This clonotype was picked up a small number of times. The rearrangement links TRBV20-1 to TRBJ1-4; possibly TRBD1 for D (5 bases). The CDR3 covers 14 residues. Trimming cost V 3 bases and J 4 bases, with 12 bases left between them. CDR1 DFQATT and CDR2 SNEGSKA come from the germline V gene (reference sequence). The CDR3 sequence: CSASRGPINEKLFF. The CDR3 nucleotides are TGCAGTGCTAGTCGGGGACCAATTAATGAAAAACTGTTTTTT.

A few counts support this clonotype. V and J are TRBV15 and TRBJ2-7; possibly TRBD1 for D (5 bases). The CDR3 extends over 15 amino acids. V was pared by 4 bases and J by 5 bases, with 18 bases between. Germline V gene lookup returns CDR1 LNHNV and CDR2 YYDKDF (reference sequence). The CDR3 spells CATSKTPFRADEQYF. The CDR3 DNA sequence: TGTGCCACCAGCAAAACACCATTCAGGGCTGACGAGCAGTACTTC.

This clonotype has more than one count but fewer than ten. This chain links TRBV29-1 with TRBJ2-1, with 16 bases matching TRBD2. This CDR3 has 23 amino acids. After removal of 0 bases from V and 5 bases from J, the junction contained 22 bases not matched to a gene. CDR1 and CDR2 from the germline V gene are SQVTM and ANQGSEA. CDR3: CSVEDTPGLAGGPSGFEDNEQFF. CDR3 nucleotide sequence: TGCAGCGTTGAAGATACCCCGGGACTAGCGGGAGGGCCGTCAGGTTTTGAAGACAATGAGCAGTTCTTC.

A few counts support this clonotype. The junction shows a germline mismatch at one end, possibly a read error. The chain employs TRBV2 and TRBJ2-3, with 9 bases identical to TRBD1. CDR3 length equals 14 residues. Germline CDR1 is SNHLY and CDR2 is FYNNEI. CDR3 sequence (DNA): TGTGCCAGCGGTGACAGGGGGGTCTCAGATACGCAGTATTTT. It yields the protein CASGDRGVSDTQYF.

This clonotype appeared a few times. The V and J genes are TRBV7-9 and TRBJ2-5; 10 positions match TRBD2. In germline, CDR1 is SEHNR, CDR2 FQNEAQ (reference sequence). V lost 5 bases to trimming and J lost 2 bases; unmatched junction nucleotides: 5. CDR3 size: 15 residues. CDR3 residues: CASSILAGAQETQYF. The CDR3 DNA reads TGTGCCAGCAGCATCCTAGCGGGAGCTCAAGAGACCCAGTACTTC.

The J gene is TRBJ2-3, the V gene TRBV9; 7 bases line up with TRBD2. The CDR3 sequence is 15 residues long. CDR1 and CDR2 (germline): SGDLS, YYNGEE. V was clipped by 1 base and J by 1 base; unmatched bases: 3. CDR3 protein: CASSVSAGGTDTQYF. The CDR3 DNA reads as TGTGCCAGCAGCGTATCGGCGGGAGGCACAGATACGCAGTATTTT.

The genes are TRBV21-1 and TRBJ2-2. TRBV21-1 is termed a pseudogene. This CDR3 has 14 residues. CDR3 protein: CASSKVKGSGELFF. In nucleotides, the CDR3 is TGTGCCAGCAGCAAAGTTAAGGGCAGCGGGGAGCTGTTTTTT.

The CDR3 DNA reads TGTGCCAGCCGGGAGCGGGGTCTAGGGGAGCAGTACTTC. Translation: CASRERGLGEQYF. The chain is built from TRBV12-3 or TRBV12-4 and TRBJ2-7; TRBD2 matches 7 bases. The V gene end was trimmed by 8 bases and the J gene end by 7 bases; junction bases not matched to a gene: 11. The CDR3 loop spans 13 amino acids.

This clonotype was seen more than once but under ten times. The rearrangement links TRBV12-3 or TRBV12-4 to TRBJ2-7; D possibly corresponds to TRBD1 (6 bases). V shed 6 bases and J shed 4 bases, with 13 bases lying between them. This CDR3 contains 13 residues. CDR3 nucleotides: TGTGCCAGCAGGGATATACAGGGTTACGAGCAGTACTTC. Its translation is CASRDIQGYEQYF.

This clonotype was recorded many times. The chain has TRBV12-3 or TRBV12-4 and TRBJ1-3; TRBD1 might be the D (5 bases). The V end lost 6 bases, the J end lost 0 bases, and 6 bases lay between the germline ends. The CDR3 totals 13 residues. In DNA form, the CDR3 reads TGTGCCAGCAGCGGGGGCTCTGGAAACACCATATATTTT. Translation gives CASSGGSGNTIYF.

The chain combines TRBV6-5 with TRBJ2-5; tentative D call: TRBD2 (5 bases). Germline V gives CDR1 MNHEY, CDR2 SVGAGI. The CDR3 runs 14 residues. V was trimmed by 2 bases and J by 5 bases, leaving 12 bases between them. The CDR3 protein is CASSYGGLGETQYF. CDR3 in DNA: TGTGCCAGCAGTTACGGAGGACTCGGGGAGACCCAGTACTTC.

This clonotype has only a few counts. The rearrangement uses TRBV7-8 and TRBJ2-3; 7 nucleotides agree with TRBD1. CDR1 and CDR2 from the germline V gene are SGHVS and FQNEAQ. The CDR3 length is 16 residues. V dropped 0 bases and J dropped 2; count of bases not matched to a gene: 5. The CDR3, as DNA: TGTGCCAGCAGCTTAGCGGGACAGTGGACCACAGATACGCAGTATTTT. Residues: CASSLAGQWTTDTQYF.